These 24 T cell receptor beta chains were all obtained from the same sample, sequenced in a study of T cells after yellow fever vaccination. A single record per CDR3 protein comes from TCRdb applying MiXCR to the 5' RACE reads. Here the sample spans a few hundred thousand distinct CDR3 sequences, 15% to 20% being singletons. Sequencing was performed on PBMCs, taken 15 days after the yellow fever booster vaccination. All receptors derive from a man aged 25 to 40 who received the YFV17D yellow fever vaccine.

The rearrangement uses TRBV4-1 and TRBJ2-2; 7 bases map to TRBD2. Trimming took 3 bases from V and 3 from J; bases not matched to a gene: 7. Looked up from germline, CDR1 is MGHRA and CDR2 is YSYEKL. CDR3 length: 16 amino acids. CDR3 in amino acids: CASSHRRGGDTGELFF. CDR3 DNA: TGCGCCAGCAGCCATCGGAGGGGAGGGGACACCGGGGAGCTGTTTTTT.

This clonotype turned up a few times. The rearrangement links TRBV5-1 to TRBJ2-4; 12 nucleotides agree with TRBD1. CDR1 SGHRS and CDR2 YFSETQ come from the germline V gene. Trimming removed 0 bases from V and 7 bases from J; junction bases left unmatched: 2. The CDR3 runs to 15 residues. CDR3 region: CASSLEGQGANIQYF. In nucleotides, the CDR3 is TGCGCCAGCAGCTTGGAGGGACAGGGGGCGAACATTCAGTACTTC.

The chain couples TRBV10-1 to TRBJ2-1; 7 positions agree with TRBD2. The CDR3 loop spans 15 amino acids. The junction had 4 bases not matched to a gene; V was cut back by 3 bases and J by 2 bases. Germline lookup yields CDR1 WNHNN and CDR2 SYGVQD (reference sequence). CDR3 DNA: TGCGCCAGCAGTGAAGCGGGACCGACCTACAATGAGCAGTTCTTC. As protein: CASSEAGPTYNEQFF.

This chain uses TRBV24-1 with TRBJ2-2; TRBD2 matches at 9 bases. The CDR3 has 19 amino acids. Germline CDR1 is KGHDR and CDR2 is SFDVKD. Trimming removed 4 bases from V and 0 bases from J; junction bases left unmatched: 11. CDR3 DNA sequence: TGTGCCACCAGTGACGCCCCAGGCCTAGCGGGGACGAACACCGGGGAGCTGTTTTTT. This translates into CATSDAPGLAGTNTGELFF.

The chain uses TRBV7-9 and TRBJ2-7; TRBD2 might be the D (5 bases). CDR3 size: 16 residues. Per the germline V gene, CDR1 is SEHNR and CDR2 is FQNEAQ (reference sequence). V lost 1 base, J lost 3 bases, and 16 bases lay in between. CDR3 in amino acids: CASSLVDGPRVYEQYF. The CDR3 DNA is TGTGCCAGCAGCTTAGTTGACGGCCCGCGGGTCTACGAGCAGTACTTC. Using reference TRBV7-9 and TRBJ2-7 for the parts outside the CDR3, the full variable domain is DTGVSQNPRHKITKRGQNVTFRCDPISEHNRLYWYRQTLGQGPEFLTYFQNEAQLEKSRLLSDRFSAERPKGSFSTLEIQRTEQGDSAMYLCASSLVDGPRVYEQYFGPGTRLTVT.

The chain is built from TRBV12-3 or TRBV12-4 and TRBJ1-1, with a tentative D call TRBD1 (5 bases). The V end lost 5 bases, the J end lost 2 bases, and 12 bases lay between the germline ends. The CDR3 contains 14 residues. CDR3: CASSTRQSNTEAFF. CDR3 in DNA: TGTGCCAGCAGTACCCGACAGTCTAACACTGAAGCTTTCTTT.

V and J are TRBV18 and TRBJ2-7, with unresolved D. Per the germline V gene, CDR1 is KGHSH and CDR2 is LQKENI. V dropped 3 bases and J dropped 6 bases, with 12 bases sitting between them. CDR3 length: 13 residues. The CDR3 loop reads CASSPLARPEQYF. The CDR3 DNA reads as TGTGCCAGCTCACCGTTGGCCAGGCCCGAGCAGTACTTC.

This clonotype was seen ten or more times. The chain links TRBV7-3 to TRBJ2-1, with D unresolved. The CDR3 loop spans 14 amino acids. The V gene's germline CDR1 is SGHTA and CDR2 FQGTGA. V gave up 2 bases and J gave up 4 bases, with 9 bases separating them. The CDR3 loop is CASSLDLGYNEQFF. DNA of the CDR3: TGTGCCAGCAGCTTAGACCTGGGGTACAATGAGCAGTTCTTC. The full variable domain, completed using reference TRBV7-3 and TRBJ2-1, is GAGVSQTPSNKVTEKGKYVELRCDPISGHTALYWYRQSLGQGPEFLIYFQGTGAADDSGLPNDRFFAVRPEGSVSTLKIQRTERGDSAVYLCASSLDLGYNEQFFGPGTRLTVL.

This clonotype turned up a few times. The chain joins TRBV7-9 to TRBJ1-1; tentative D call: TRBD1 (5 bases). The CDR3 contains 17 residues. V shed 5 bases and J shed 3 bases, with 22 bases lying between them. Germline V gene sequence: CDR1 SEHNR, CDR2 FQNEAQ (reference sequence). Written as DNA, the CDR3 is TGTGCCAGCAGCCCATCGAGAATCAGGGAGAAGGACACTGAAGCTTTCTTT. It specifies CASSPSRIREKDTEAFF. Drawing the rest from reference TRBV7-9 and TRBJ1-1, the complete variable domain is DTGVSQNPRHKITKRGQNVTFRCDPISEHNRLYWYRQTLGQGPEFLTYFQNEAQLEKSRLLSDRFSAERPKGSFSTLEIQRTEQGDSAMYLCASSPSRIREKDTEAFFGQGTRLTVV.

V usage is TRBV25-1 and J usage is TRBJ2-2; 7 bases are shared with TRBD2. The junction had 7 bases not matched to a gene; V was cut back by 9 bases and J by 3 bases. The CDR3 is made up of 14 amino acids. Germline V gene lookup returns CDR1 MGHDK and CDR2 SYGVNS. The CDR3 is CASRPSGDTGELFF. Written as DNA, the CDR3 is TGTGCCAGTCGACCCAGCGGGGACACCGGGGAGCTGTTTTTT.

The chain recombines TRBV2 with TRBJ2-3, with a possible D match to TRBD2 (7 bases). This CDR3 is built from 16 residues. V lost 7 bases and J 1 base, leaving 18 bases between the germline ends. The V gene's germline CDR1 is SNHLY and CDR2 FYNNEI. The CDR3 nucleotides read TGTGCCAGCACCGAGGGGGTAGGGAGGGGCACAGATACGCAGTATTTT. Its protein product is CASTEGVGRGTDTQYF.

This clonotype was detected only a few times. This chain links TRBV7-9 with TRBJ2-1, with unresolved D. The CDR3 sequence is 14 residues long. Germline V CDR1 and CDR2: SEHNR, FQNEAQ (reference sequence). V was cut by 1 base and J by 9 bases, with 13 bases left in between. CDR3 bases: TGTGCCAGCAGCTTAGGTCAGGCCTCGGGTGAGCAGTTCTTC. It is translated as CASSLGQASGEQFF.

J is TRBJ2-7 and V is TRBV9, with D tentatively TRBD1 or TRBD2 (5 bases each). The CDR3 covers 15 residues. The germline CDR1 and CDR2 sequences are SGDLS and YYNGEE. Deletions cut 0 bases from V and 3 bases from J, with 13 bases between. The CDR3 DNA is TGTGCCAGCAGCGTAGATGGGGGTCGCTACTACGAGCAGTACTTC. This gives the protein CASSVDGGRYYEQYF.

The chain links TRBV12-3 or TRBV12-4 to TRBJ1-5; TRBD1 matches at 7 bases. This CDR3 spans 15 amino acids. V gave up 5 bases and J gave up 0 bases; unmatched junction bases: 4. This CDR3 is CASSGDSYSNQPQHF. CDR3 in DNA: TGTGCCAGCAGTGGGGACAGCTATAGCAATCAGCCCCAGCATTTT.

This rearrangement joins TRBV29-1 to TRBJ1-1, with 7 bases aligning to TRBD1. Trimming removed 0 bases from V and 11 bases from J; junction bases left unmatched: 15. The CDR3 has 15 residues. Germline CDR1 reads SQVTM; CDR2 reads ANQGSEA. The CDR3 DNA follows: TGCAGCGTTGAAGAGGGGGCAGGGGGATATTTTCCGGCTTTCTTT. It is translated as CSVEEGAGGYFPAFF.

In this sample, this clonotype turned up a few times. The genes are TRBV9 and TRBJ1-1; 10 bases line up with TRBD1. From germline, CDR1 is SGDLS and CDR2 YYNGEE. Trimming cost V 3 bases and J 4 bases; bases outside gene matches: 9. This CDR3 spans 16 amino acids. The CDR3 reads CASSEGTGADLTEAFF. CDR3 bases: TGTGCCAGCAGCGAGGGGACAGGGGCGGATCTCACTGAAGCTTTCTTT.

The chain uses TRBV7-2 and TRBJ2-7; TRBD1 agrees at 11 bases. CDR3 length equals 15 residues. Germline values: CDR1 SGHTA, CDR2 FQGNSA. V dropped 4 bases and J dropped 3; count of bases not matched to a gene: 5. This CDR3 reads CASSSTGTGGYEQYF. The CDR3 nucleotides read TGTGCCAGCAGCTCGACCGGGACAGGGGGCTACGAGCAGTACTTC. Drawing the rest from reference TRBV7-2 and TRBJ2-7, the complete variable domain is GAGVSQSPSNKVTEKGKDVELRCDPISGHTALYWYRQSLGQGLEFLIYFQGNSAPDKSGLPSDRFSAERTGGSVSTLTIQRTQQEDSAVYLCASSSTGTGGYEQYFGPGTRLTVT.

The rearrangement uses TRBV3-1 and TRBJ2-7, with a possible D match to TRBD2 (6 bases). With 4 bases removed from V and 1 base from J, the gap between germline ends came to 17 bases. Germline V gene data show CDR1 as LGHDT and CDR2 as YNNKEL (reference sequence). CDR3 length: 16 residues. The CDR3 region is CASSPLRGTASYEQYF. Written as DNA, the CDR3 is TGTGCCAGCAGCCCGCTCCGCGGGACCGCGTCCTACGAGCAGTACTTC.

The chain recombines TRBV28 with TRBJ2-5; D remains unclear. The V and J ends lost 3 bases and 9 bases respectively, with 11 bases between them. CDR1 and CDR2 from the germline V gene are MDHEN and SYDVKM. There are 12 residues in the CDR3. The DNA for the CDR3 is TGTGCCAGCAGTTTGGTCAGGTGGGCCCAGTACTTC. Translating it yields CASSLVRWAQYF.

The rearrangement uses TRBV19 and TRBJ2-1; TRBD2 agrees at 10 bases. The V gene end was trimmed by 3 bases and the J gene end by 7 bases; junction bases not matched to a gene: 6. Germline lookup yields CDR1 LNHDA and CDR2 SQIVND (reference sequence). This CDR3 contains 15 residues. The CDR3 DNA sequence: TGTGCCAGTAGTATTCAAGCGGGAGGGCTTAATGAGCAGTTCTTC. This translates into CASSIQAGGLNEQFF.

This clonotype was detected only a few times. The chain combines TRBV6-2 or TRBV6-3 with TRBJ2-7; D call uncertain. The CDR3 extends over 14 amino acids. From germline, CDR1 is MNHEY and CDR2 SVGEGT. Between the trimmed V and J ends, which lost 5 bases and 2 bases, there was a span of 13 bases. The CDR3 bases are TGTGCCAGCAGTAGGGTTATCTTCCCCTACGAGCAGTACTTC. Protein sequence: CASSRVIFPYEQYF.

This clonotype was detected only once. The gene calls are TRBV24-1 and TRBJ2-1, with 14 positions matching TRBD2. CDR3 length: 20 amino acids. Germline CDR1 is KGHDR and CDR2 is SFDVKD. Germline trimming cut 5 bases from V and 0 bases from J; bases unmatched to any gene: 11. CDR3 residues: CATSGKSPGLAGDSYNEQFF. CDR3 nucleotide sequence: TGTGCCACCAGTGGAAAATCGCCGGGACTAGCGGGAGACTCCTACAATGAGCAGTTCTTC.

The rearrangement uses TRBV5-1 and TRBJ2-1, with TRBD2 as a possible D gene (6 bases). The ends were cut back, 0 bases at V and 8 bases at J, with 15 bases in the middle. Looked up from germline, CDR1 is SGHRS and CDR2 is YFSETQ. This CDR3 is 15 amino acids long. The chain's CDR3 is CASSLVYGSFDEQFF. The CDR3 nucleotides are TGCGCCAGCAGCTTGGTGTACGGGAGTTTCGATGAGCAGTTCTTC.

This clonotype was counted a few times. V and J are TRBV6-2 or TRBV6-3 and TRBJ2-3; the match to TRBD1 covers 8 bases. CDR1 is MNHEY, CDR2 SVGEGT, per germline. CDR3 length: 17 amino acids. V gave up 0 bases and J gave up 3 bases; unmatched junction bases: 8. The CDR3 spells CASSYSRRTGRTDTQYF. The DNA of the CDR3 is TGTGCCAGCAGTTACTCGAGGAGGACAGGGAGAACAGATACGCAGTATTTT.